This TCR beta chain was identified in a study of T cells in Graves' hyperthyroidism and ophthalmopathy. Study-level points and caveats: Blood also contained most expanded thyroid clonotypes above 0.001.

The CDR3 runs to 16 residues. CDR1 is SQVTM, CDR2 ANQGSEA, per germline. Trimming cost V 4 bases and J 1 base, with 19 bases left between them. This clonotype appeared a few times. Its specificity is unknown. Amplification of TCR beta CDR3 regions was performed using RNA transcripts as template. During a first-round RT-PCR of the TCR CDR3, the HTBI primer set was used. In TCRdb, the multiplex PCR reads were re-called with MiXCR into one record per CDR3 protein. Among around 690,000 distinct CDR3 sequences listed, 17% were seen once. The genes are TRBV29-1 and TRBJ1-2; a possible D gene is TRBD1 (5 bases). The TCR sequence derives from a man between 50 and 59 years old with Graves' hyperthyroidism. Sequencing was performed on blood. Here the CDR3 reads CSVGGGGSRDNYGYTF. As DNA, the CDR3 is TGCAGCGTTGGGGGGGGGGGAAGTAGGGATAACTATGGCTACACCTTC.